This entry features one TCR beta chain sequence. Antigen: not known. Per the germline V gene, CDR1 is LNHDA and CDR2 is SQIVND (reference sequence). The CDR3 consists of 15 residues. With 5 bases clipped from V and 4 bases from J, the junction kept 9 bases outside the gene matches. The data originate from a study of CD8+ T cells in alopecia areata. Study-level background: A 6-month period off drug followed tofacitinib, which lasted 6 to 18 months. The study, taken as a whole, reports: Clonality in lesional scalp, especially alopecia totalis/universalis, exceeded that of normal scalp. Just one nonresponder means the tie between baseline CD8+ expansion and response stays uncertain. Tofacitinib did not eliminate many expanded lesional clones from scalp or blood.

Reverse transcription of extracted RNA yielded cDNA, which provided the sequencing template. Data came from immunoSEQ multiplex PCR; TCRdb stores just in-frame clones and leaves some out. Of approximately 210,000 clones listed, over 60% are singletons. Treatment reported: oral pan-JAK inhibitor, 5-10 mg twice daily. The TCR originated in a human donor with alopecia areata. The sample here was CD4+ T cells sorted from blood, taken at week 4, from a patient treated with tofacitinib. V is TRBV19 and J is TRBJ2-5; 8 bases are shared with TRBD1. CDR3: CASSGQGSFGETQYF. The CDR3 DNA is TGTGCCAGTAGTGGACAGGGTAGTTTCGGAGAGACCCAGTACTTC. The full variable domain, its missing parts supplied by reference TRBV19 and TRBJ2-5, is DGGITQSPKYLFRKEGQNVTLSCEQNLNHDAMYWYRQDPGQGLRLIYYSQIVNDFQKGDIAEGYSVSREKKESFPLTVTSAQKNPTAFYLCASSGQGSFGETQYFGPGTRLLVL.